A single sample gave rise to the 30 T cell receptor beta chains below, sequenced in a study of shared clonotypes between healthy human individuals. Measured with immunoSEQ multiplex PCR; TCRdb has only the in-frame clones, and not every one. The repertoire has over a million clones, 98% to 99% of them found once; the top ten carry around 0.38%. Sequencing was performed on naive CD4+ T cells sorted from blood. The subset here: CD45RA+ positively selected. The source of these receptors is a man younger than 45 in good health.

This chain joins TRBV5-1 and TRBJ2-7; a possible D gene is TRBD1 (6 bases). Germline CDR1 SGHRS, CDR2 YFSETQ. The CDR3 has 12 residues. Trimming pared 4 bases from V and 6 bases from J, leaving 11 bases between. In nucleotides, the CDR3 is TGCGCCAGCAGCACAGACAGGTTCGAGCAGTACTTC. This encodes CASSTDRFEQYF.

This chain links TRBV5-4 with TRBJ2-7; TRBD2 agrees at 13 bases. This CDR3 is 15 amino acids long. Germline trimming cut 4 bases from V and 6 bases from J; bases unmatched to any gene: 7. Germline V gene data show CDR1 as SGHNT and CDR2 as YYREEE (reference sequence). CDR3 protein: CASSQGLAGSFEQYF. CDR3 coding DNA: TGTGCCAGCAGCCAGGGACTAGCGGGATCGTTCGAGCAGTACTTC.

V usage is TRBV10-3 and J usage is TRBJ2-7; no clear D gene. This CDR3 spans 14 amino acids. Deletions cut 6 bases from V and 5 bases from J, with 17 bases between. Looked up from germline, CDR1 is ENHRY and CDR2 is SYGVKD. CDR3 protein: CAISPRTSENEQYF. The CDR3 nucleotides read TGTGCCATCAGCCCCCGGACGAGCGAAAACGAGCAGTACTTC.

This chain links TRBV19 with TRBJ2-3; TRBD2 matches at 12 bases. From germline, CDR1 is LNHDA and CDR2 SQIVND (reference sequence). CDR3 length: 17 amino acids. Unmatched junction bases numbered 10, after V lost 8 bases and J lost 1 base. This CDR3 is CASQLAGGIFGTDTQYF. The CDR3 DNA is TGTGCCAGTCAACTAGCGGGAGGAATATTCGGCACAGATACGCAGTATTTT.

Note on this clone: Other DNA sequences within the sample encode an identical CDR3. This rearrangement joins TRBV7-9 to TRBJ2-3, with D hard to call. The germline V gene encodes CDR1 SEHNR and CDR2 FQNEAQ (reference sequence). V lost 3 bases and J 6 bases, leaving 7 bases between the germline ends. The CDR3 length is 12 residues. The CDR3 region has the DNA TGTGCCAGCAGCTTCTCCCGGGATACGCAGTATTTT. It translates to CASSFSRDTQYF. Variable domain in full (rest from reference TRBV7-9 and TRBJ2-3): DTGVSQNPRHKITKRGQNVTFRCDPISEHNRLYWYRQTLGQGPEFLTYFQNEAQLEKSRLLSDRFSAERPKGSFSTLEIQRTEQGDSAMYLCASSFSRDTQYFGPGTRLTVL.

The CDR3 nucleotides are TGTGCCAGCCGGACTAGCGGGAGCGCCAATGAGCAGTTCTTC. Translation gives CASRTSGSANEQFF. The chain couples TRBV14 to TRBJ2-1, with 13 bases aligning to TRBD2. Trimming cost V 8 bases and J 6 bases; bases outside gene matches: 4. This CDR3 has 14 amino acids. Germline CDR1 SGHDN, CDR2 FVKESK.

The rearrangement links TRBV6-5 to TRBJ2-7; 8 bases fit TRBD2. V gave up 0 bases and J gave up 4 bases; unmatched junction bases: 5. This CDR3 is 15 amino acids long. In germline, CDR1 is MNHEY, CDR2 SVGAGI. The CDR3 DNA sequence: TGTGCCAGCAGTTACTCAATGAGCGGGAGTTACGAGCAGTACTTC. Translation: CASSYSMSGSYEQYF.

This clone was seen just once. Within the sample, other DNA sequences also encode this same CDR3. This chain uses TRBV18 with TRBJ2-3; possibly TRBD2 for D (5 bases). Germline CDR1 and CDR2: KGHSH and LQKENI. This CDR3 is built from 12 residues. V was trimmed by 3 bases and J by 6 bases, leaving 7 bases between them. CDR3 in DNA: TGTGCCAGCTCACCCGGGGATGATACGCAGTATTTT. Translated, it gives CASSPGDDTQYF.

The chain is built from TRBV7-8 and TRBJ2-5, with D tentatively TRBD2 (7 bases). Looked up from germline, CDR1 is SGHVS and CDR2 is FQNEAQ. The CDR3 is 15 residues long. Trimming removed 1 base at V and 5 bases at J, with 14 bases between. DNA for the CDR3: TGTGCCAGCAGCTTAGATCGTGGGAGGGGGGAGACCCAGTACTTC. Translating gives CASSLDRGRGETQYF.

The chain links TRBV2 to TRBJ1-4, with 10 nucleotides matching TRBD1. The CDR3 has 13 amino acids. Germline lookup yields CDR1 SNHLY and CDR2 FYNNEI. The J segment lost 8 bases and the V segment lost 6 bases, leaving 3 bases of the junction unmatched. CDR3 amino acids: CASRGQGWEKLFF. CDR3 nucleotide sequence: TGTGCCAGCAGGGGACAGGGGTGGGAAAAACTGTTTTTT. The entire variable domain, with the rest obtained from reference TRBV2 and TRBJ1-4, is as follows: EPEVTQTPSHQVTQMGQEVILRCVPISNHLYFYWYRQILGQKVEFLVSFYNNEISEKSEIFDDQFSVERPDGSNFTLKIRSTKLEDSAMYFCASRGQGWEKLFFGSGTQLSVL.

CDR3 in amino acids: CASSQDSINYGYTF. For the CDR3, the DNA is TGTGCCAGCAGCCAAGACTCTATTAACTATGGCTACACCTTC. The chain combines TRBV7-6 with TRBJ1-2; D remains unclear. Germline V gives CDR1 SGHVS, CDR2 FNYEAQ. There are 14 residues in the CDR3. V was cut by 5 bases and J by 1 base, with 11 bases left in between.

This sequence joins TRBV19 and TRBJ2-7, with 8 bases lining up with TRBD1. With 3 bases clipped from V and 2 bases from J, the junction kept 3 bases outside the gene matches. CDR1 LNHDA and CDR2 SQIVND come from the germline V gene (reference sequence). The CDR3 totals 14 residues. CDR3 sequence (DNA): TGTGCCAGTAGTATGACAGGGGCGACCTACGAGCAGTACTTC. As protein: CASSMTGATYEQYF.

The gene calls are TRBV9 and TRBJ2-2; 13 bases match TRBD2. From germline, CDR1 is SGDLS and CDR2 YYNGEE. The CDR3 extends over 17 amino acids. V shed 2 bases and J 7 bases; nucleotides not matched to a gene: 8. This CDR3 is CASSVGLAGIGSGELFF. The CDR3 bases are TGTGCCAGCAGCGTGGGACTAGCGGGAATAGGGAGCGGGGAGCTGTTTTTT.

V and J are TRBV28 and TRBJ2-7; D perhaps matches TRBD1 (5 bases). This CDR3 has 14 amino acids. Deletions cut 1 base from V and 6 bases from J, with 13 bases between. Per germline, CDR1 MDHEN and CDR2 SYDVKM. CDR3 loop: CASSLFAGSSEQYF. The CDR3 DNA is TGTGCCAGCAGTTTATTTGCAGGGTCTAGCGAGCAGTACTTC.

The chain uses TRBV21-1 and TRBJ2-7; the table names TRBD2, a call not compared with the DNA. TRBV21-1 is assigned pseudogene status. The CDR3 has 14 amino acids. CDR3 bases: TGTGCCAGCACCCTCAGCCCCAGCGTATACGAGCAGTACTTC. It encodes CASTLSPSVYEQYF.

The genes are TRBV7-2 and TRBJ1-4, with D perhaps matching TRBD1 (5 bases). CDR1 SGHTA and CDR2 FQGNSA come from the germline V gene. The germline V and J ends were trimmed by 1 base and 3 bases, with 9 bases remaining between them. This CDR3 has 15 amino acids. This chain's CDR3 is CASSLVRGANEKLFF. As DNA, the CDR3 is TGTGCCAGCAGCTTAGTCCGGGGCGCTAATGAAAAACTGTTTTTT.

The rearrangement links TRBV7-9 to TRBJ2-1, with D maybe TRBD1 (5 bases). V was trimmed by 1 base and J by 10 bases, leaving 14 bases between them. This CDR3 has 14 amino acids. Germline V CDR1 and CDR2: SEHNR, FQNEAQ (reference sequence). The CDR3 bases are TGTGCCAGCAGCTTAGTGGGCAGGGTAGACGAGCAGTTCTTC. Residues: CASSLVGRVDEQFF.

Here the CDR3 reads CASSPQASGIQYF. CDR3 coding DNA: TGTGCCAGCAGCCCCCAGGCATCGGGCATTCAGTACTTC. This chain joins TRBV7-3 and TRBJ2-4; D remains unclear. Germline V gene data show CDR1 as SGHTA and CDR2 as FQGTGA. The CDR3 length is 13 residues. Trimming took 5 bases from V and 9 from J, leaving 14 bases between them.

This sequence joins TRBV5-1 and TRBJ2-5; D remains ambiguous. CDR3 size: 14 residues. In germline, CDR1 is SGHRS, CDR2 YFSETQ. V was trimmed by 0 bases and J by 1 base, leaving 7 bases between them. Written as DNA, the CDR3 is TGCGCCAGCAGCTTGGGGGTTTCCCAAGAGACCCAGTACTTC. Translation: CASSLGVSQETQYF.

The CDR3 coding sequence is TGTGCCAGCTCAGCAACAGGAGTCCTAGCCAAAAACATTCAGTACTTC. Protein product: CASSATGVLAKNIQYF. This chain links TRBV18 with TRBJ2-4, with D perhaps TRBD1 (5 bases). V dropped 5 bases and J dropped 0 bases, with 14 bases sitting between them. CDR1 and CDR2 (germline): KGHSH, LQKENI. The CDR3 runs 16 residues.

The rearrangement joins TRBV18 to TRBJ2-3, with TRBD2 matching 8 bases. J gave up 3 bases and V 3 bases, and 14 bases lay outside the gene matches. The length of the CDR3 is 18 residues. Per germline, CDR1 KGHSH and CDR2 LQKENI. The CDR3 protein is CASSPIGYGGRRTDTQYF. Written as DNA, the CDR3 is TGTGCCAGCTCACCTATAGGCTATGGCGGGAGGAGGACAGATACGCAGTATTTT.

This clone was picked up one time. This CDR3 is CASSGGSRIGELFF. CDR3 bases: TGCGCCAGCAGCGGCGGCTCACGAATCGGGGAGCTGTTTTTT. V usage is TRBV5-1 and J usage is TRBJ2-2; D is undetermined. The V gene lost 4 bases and the J gene lost 7 bases, with 14 bases spanning the gap. Per germline, CDR1 SGHRS and CDR2 YFSETQ. There are 14 residues in the CDR3.

Details on this clone: Other DNA sequences in this sample translate to the same CDR3. The genes are TRBV5-1 and TRBJ2-2, with D unresolved. The CDR3 has 14 residues. Germline V lookup: CDR1 SGHRS, CDR2 YFSETQ. V was clipped by 4 bases and J by 1 base, with 8 bases between them. The CDR3 reads CASSPDGNTGELFF. The DNA for the CDR3 is TGCGCCAGCAGCCCGGACGGGAACACCGGGGAGCTGTTTTTT.

The gene calls are TRBV19 and TRBJ2-7, with 9 positions matching TRBD2. Germline V CDR1 and CDR2: LNHDA, SQIVND (reference sequence). The junction had 6 bases not matched to a gene; V was cut back by 1 base and J by 2 bases. This CDR3 has 16 residues. The CDR3 nucleotides read TGTGCCAGTAGTATAGTACGGACTAGCGAGGCCTACGAGCAGTACTTC. This encodes CASSIVRTSEAYEQYF. Full variable domain (missing parts from reference TRBV19 and TRBJ2-7): DGGITQSPKYLFRKEGQNVTLSCEQNLNHDAMYWYRQDPGQGLRLIYYSQIVNDFQKGDIAEGYSVSREKKESFPLTVTSAQKNPTAFYLCASSIVRTSEAYEQYFGPGTRLTVT.

The rearrangement uses TRBV7-8 and TRBJ2-1; TRBD2 matches 11 bases. The CDR3 covers 20 residues. Germline loops: CDR1 SGHVS, CDR2 FQNEAQ. After removal of 5 bases from V and 8 bases from J, the junction contained 23 bases not matched to a gene. The CDR3 nucleotides read TGTGCCAGCAGCCCGAGACAGGGTCCTCTTAGCGGGAGGGCCCGGGATGAGCAGTTCTTC. It is translated as CASSPRQGPLSGRARDEQFF.

The chain has TRBV28 and TRBJ2-4; D unclear. Germline loops: CDR1 MDHEN, CDR2 SYDVKM. V was trimmed by 1 base and J by 7 bases, leaving 2 bases between them. This CDR3 is built from 11 residues. The CDR3 loop reads CASSLSNIQYF. The CDR3 DNA sequence: TGTGCCAGCAGTTTATCTAACATTCAGTACTTC.

The chain recombines TRBV5-5 with TRBJ2-2, with 8 bases identical to TRBD2. Germline-derived CDR1 and CDR2 are SGHKS and YYEKEE (reference sequence). This CDR3 region has 17 residues. Trimming took 6 bases from V and 3 from J; bases not matched to a gene: 13. CDR3 amino acids: CASTFFTGGQHTGELFF. In nucleotides, the CDR3 is TGTGCCAGCACCTTCTTTACGGGAGGGCAGCACACCGGGGAGCTGTTTTTT.

Note on this clone: The same CDR3 can be traced to other DNA sequences in this sample. The chain uses TRBV7-9 and TRBJ2-1, with 8 bases lining up with TRBD2. Germline V gene lookup returns CDR1 SEHNR and CDR2 FQNEAQ (reference sequence). The V and J ends lost 2 bases and 0 bases, in that order; junction bases with no gene match: 0. This CDR3 is built from 15 residues. The CDR3 spells CASSLSGGSYNEQFF. CDR3 sequence (DNA): TGTGCCAGCAGCTTAAGCGGGGGCTCCTACAATGAGCAGTTCTTC.

The CDR3 bases are TGTGCCAGCAGTCCCCGCGGGTACTCCTACAATGAGCAGTTCTTC. Protein: CASSPRGYSYNEQFF. V usage is TRBV27 and J usage is TRBJ2-1, with D possibly TRBD2 on 5 matching bases. This CDR3 is 15 amino acids long. CDR1 and CDR2 from the germline V gene are MNHEY and SMNVEV (reference sequence). Trimming took off 5 bases at V and 0 bases at J, with 11 bases between the two ends.

The genes are TRBV29-1 and TRBJ1-5; unclear D gene. CDR1 and CDR2 (germline): SQVTM, ANQGSEA. This CDR3 region has 13 residues. The V end was cut by 7 bases, the J end by 0 bases, with 10 bases between. This chain's CDR3 is CSAGGSSNQPQHF. CDR3 sequence (DNA): TGCAGCGCGGGCGGGAGTAGCAATCAGCCCCAGCATTTT.